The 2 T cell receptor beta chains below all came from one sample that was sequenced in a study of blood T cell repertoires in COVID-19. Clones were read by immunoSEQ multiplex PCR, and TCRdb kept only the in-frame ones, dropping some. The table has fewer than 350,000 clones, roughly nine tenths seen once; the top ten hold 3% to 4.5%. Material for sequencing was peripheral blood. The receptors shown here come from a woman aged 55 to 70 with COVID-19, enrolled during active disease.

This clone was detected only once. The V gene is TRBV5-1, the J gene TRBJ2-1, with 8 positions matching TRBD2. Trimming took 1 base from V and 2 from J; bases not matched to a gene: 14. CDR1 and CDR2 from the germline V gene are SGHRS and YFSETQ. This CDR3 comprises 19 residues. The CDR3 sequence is CASSLRVAGLLATYNEQFF. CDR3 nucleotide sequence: TGCGCCAGCAGCTTGAGAGTAGCGGGGCTTCTTGCTACCTACAATGAGCAGTTCTTC.

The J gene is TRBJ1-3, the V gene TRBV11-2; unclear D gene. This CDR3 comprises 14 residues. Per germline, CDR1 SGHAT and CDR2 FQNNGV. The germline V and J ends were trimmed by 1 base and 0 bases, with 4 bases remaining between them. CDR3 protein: CASSLAGSGNTIYF. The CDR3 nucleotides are TGTGCCAGCAGCTTAGCGGGCTCTGGAAACACCATATATTTT. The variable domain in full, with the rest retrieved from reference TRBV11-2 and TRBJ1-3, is EAGVAQSPRYKIIEKRQSVAFWCNPISGHATLYWYQQILGQGPKLLIQFQNNGVVDDSQLPKDRFSAERLKGVDSTLKIQPAKLEDSAVYLCASSLAGSGNTIYFGEGSWLTVV.